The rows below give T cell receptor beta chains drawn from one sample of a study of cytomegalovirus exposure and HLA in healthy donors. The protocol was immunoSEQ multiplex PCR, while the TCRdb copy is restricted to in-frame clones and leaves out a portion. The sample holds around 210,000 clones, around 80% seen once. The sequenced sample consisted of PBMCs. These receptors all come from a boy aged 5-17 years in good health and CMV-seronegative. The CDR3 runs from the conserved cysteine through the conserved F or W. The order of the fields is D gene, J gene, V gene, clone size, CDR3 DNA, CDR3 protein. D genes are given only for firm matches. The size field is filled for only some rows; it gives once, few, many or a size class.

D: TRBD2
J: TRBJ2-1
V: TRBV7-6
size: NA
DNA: TGTGCCAGCAGCTTAGCGAAAACTAGCGGGGGCCCAGACCCTGACAATGAGCAGTTCTTC
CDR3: CASSLAKTSGGPDPDNEQFF

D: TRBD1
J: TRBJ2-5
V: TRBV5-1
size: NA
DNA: TGCGCCAGCAGTAGGGACAGGGATGAGACCCAGTACTTC
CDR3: CASSRDRDETQYF

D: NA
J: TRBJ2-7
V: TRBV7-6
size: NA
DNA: TGTGCCAGCAGCTGGCCCAGGGGATCAAGCTCCTACGAGCAGTACTTC
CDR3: CASSWPRGSSSYEQYF

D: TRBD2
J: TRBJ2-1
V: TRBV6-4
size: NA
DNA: TGTGCCAGCAGAGAAGGACTAGCGGGAAGGCAGTTCTTC
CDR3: CASREGLAGRQFF

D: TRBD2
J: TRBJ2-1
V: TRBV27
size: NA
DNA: TGTGCCAGCAGCCCCGGGGGGGGATGGGTGCAGTTCTTC
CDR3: CASSPGGGWVQFF

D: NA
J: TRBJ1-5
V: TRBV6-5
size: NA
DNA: TGTGCCAGCAGTTCTGGGCAGGCCTATCAGCCCCAGCATTTT
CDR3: CASSSGQAYQPQHF

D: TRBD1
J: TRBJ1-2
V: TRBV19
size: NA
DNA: TGTGCCAGTAGTTACCCGGGCAGGGGGGACTATGGCTACACCTTC
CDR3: CASSYPGRGDYGYTF

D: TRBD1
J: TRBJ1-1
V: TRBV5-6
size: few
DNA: TGTGCCAGCAGCTTGGTGCTTGGACAGGCTGCAGACACTGAAGCTTTCTTT
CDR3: CASSLVLGQAADTEAFF

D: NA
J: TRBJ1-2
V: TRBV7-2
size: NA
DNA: TGTGCCAGCAGCCTCGCGGGGACCTATACTAACTATGGCTACACCTTC
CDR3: CASSLAGTYTNYGYTF

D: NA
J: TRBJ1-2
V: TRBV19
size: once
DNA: TGTGCCAGTAGTATTTTGGTTGGGCAGTCAAGCAGGTATGGCTACACCTTC
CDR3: CASSILVGQSSRYGYTF

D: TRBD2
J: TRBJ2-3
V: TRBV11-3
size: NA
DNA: TGTGCCAGCAGACCTAGCGGCAACAGAGATACGCAGTATTTT
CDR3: CASRPSGNRDTQYF

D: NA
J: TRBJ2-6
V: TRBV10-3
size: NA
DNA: TGTGCCATCAGCCCCTTCTCTGGGGCCAACGTCCTGACTTTC
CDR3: CAISPFSGANVLTF

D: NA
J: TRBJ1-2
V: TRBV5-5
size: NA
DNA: TGTGCCAGCAGCTTGGTCAGGGCCTCGTCCTATGGCTACACCTTC
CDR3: CASSLVRASSYGYTF

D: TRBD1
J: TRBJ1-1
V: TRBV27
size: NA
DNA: TGTGCCAGCGGACGCGGACAGGGGGTTGAAGCTTTCTTT
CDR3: CASGRGQGVEAFF

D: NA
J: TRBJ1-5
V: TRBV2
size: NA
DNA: TGTGCCAGCGGACAGAACCTCAATCAGCCCCAGCATTTT
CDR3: CASGQNLNQPQHF

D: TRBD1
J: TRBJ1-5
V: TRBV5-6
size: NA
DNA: TGTGCCAGCAGCCGAACGCCGACAGGGGCGAGGCAGCCCCAGCATTTT
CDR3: CASSRTPTGARQPQHF

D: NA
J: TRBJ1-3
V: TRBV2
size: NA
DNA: TGTGCCAGCAGTGAAGCGGAGTACAGGGTACGCAACACCATATATTTT
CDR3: CASSEAEYRVRNTIYF

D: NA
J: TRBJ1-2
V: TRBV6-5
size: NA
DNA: TGTGCCAGCACTCCGGGGGGTAGAGGCTACACCTTC
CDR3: CASTPGGRGYTF

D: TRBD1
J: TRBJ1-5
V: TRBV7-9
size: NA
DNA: TGTGCCAGCAGCCCCACAGGGGGGGGTCAGCCCCAGCATTTT
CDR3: CASSPTGGGQPQHF

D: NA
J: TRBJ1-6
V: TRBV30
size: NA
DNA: TGTGCCTGGAGCCGCCCGGACAGATCCCTCCACTTT
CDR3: CAWSRPDRSLHF

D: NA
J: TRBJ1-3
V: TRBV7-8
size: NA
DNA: TGTGCCAGCAGCACGCCCGGGACCGGGAGCACCATATATTTT
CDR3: CASSTPGTGSTIYF

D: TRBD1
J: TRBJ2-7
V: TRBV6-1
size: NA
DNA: TGTGCCAGCAGTGAAGGGTGGGGACAGATCGTCTACGAGCAGTACTTC
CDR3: CASSEGWGQIVYEQYF

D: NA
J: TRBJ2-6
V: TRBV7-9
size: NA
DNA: TGTGCCAGCAGCTTATCTCCTCCTGGGGCCAACGTCCTGACTTTC
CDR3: CASSLSPPGANVLTF

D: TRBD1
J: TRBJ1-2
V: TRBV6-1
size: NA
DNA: TGTGCCAGCAGTGAAATTGGACAGGGGGCCTATGGCTACACCTTC
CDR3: CASSEIGQGAYGYTF

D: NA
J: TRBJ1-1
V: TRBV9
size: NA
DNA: TGTGCCAGCAGCGCAGGGGAACCGGACGGGAACACTGAAGCTTTCTTT
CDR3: CASSAGEPDGNTEAFF

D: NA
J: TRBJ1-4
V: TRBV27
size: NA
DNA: TGTGCCAGCAGTTTAGGCAGGGGAAATGAAAAACTGTTTTTT
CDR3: CASSLGRGNEKLFF

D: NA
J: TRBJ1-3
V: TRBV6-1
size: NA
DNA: TGTGCCAGCAGTGCCCAAAGGTCAGGAGGAAACACCATATATTTT
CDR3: CASSAQRSGGNTIYF

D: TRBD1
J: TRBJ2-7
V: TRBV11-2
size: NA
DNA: TGTGCCAGCAGCTCCCCGGGACAGTGGAGCTCCTACGAGCAGTACTTC
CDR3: CASSSPGQWSSYEQYF

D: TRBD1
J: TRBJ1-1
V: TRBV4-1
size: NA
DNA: TGCGCCAGCAGCCAAGTTCTGCGACAGGGGGCGACTGAAGCTTTCTTT
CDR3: CASSQVLRQGATEAFF

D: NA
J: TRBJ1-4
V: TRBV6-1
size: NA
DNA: TGTGCCAGCAGTGAAGCGGCGGGACGCTTCAGGAATGGTGAAAAACTGTTTTTT
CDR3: CASSEAAGRFRNGEKLFF

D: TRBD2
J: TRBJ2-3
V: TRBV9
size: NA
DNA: TGTGCCAGCAGCGTAGCTGGCGGGGGGGGAACAGATACGCAGTATTTT
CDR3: CASSVAGGGGTDTQYF

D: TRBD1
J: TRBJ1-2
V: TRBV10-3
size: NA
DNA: TGTGCCATCAGTGGGACAGGGGGCAGTGGCTACACCTTC
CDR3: CAISGTGGSGYTF

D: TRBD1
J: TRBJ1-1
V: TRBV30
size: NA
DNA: TGTGCCTGGAGTGTAAAAGTGTGGAGGGGGCGCAGGAACACTGAAGCTTTCTTT
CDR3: CAWSVKVWRGRRNTEAFF

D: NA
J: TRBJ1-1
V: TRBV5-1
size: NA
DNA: TGCGCCAGCAGCTTGGGAGCGGCCCGAACTGAAGCTTTCTTT
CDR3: CASSLGAARTEAFF

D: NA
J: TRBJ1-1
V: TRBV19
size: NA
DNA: TGTGCCAGTAGTATTCCGACTCCCTCGAGTCCGTTTTACCCTGAAGCTTTCTTT
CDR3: CASSIPTPSSPFYPEAFF

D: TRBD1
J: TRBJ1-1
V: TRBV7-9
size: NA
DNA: TGTGCCAGCAGCTTGGGACAGGGGGACGGAGGCACTGAAGCTTTCTTT
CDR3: CASSLGQGDGGTEAFF

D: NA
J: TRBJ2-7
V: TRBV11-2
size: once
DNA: TGTGCCAGCAGCTTATCACAGGGGTTAGCGGGGACCTACGAGCAGTACTTC
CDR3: CASSLSQGLAGTYEQYF

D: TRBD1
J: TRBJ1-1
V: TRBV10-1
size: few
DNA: TGCGCCAGCAGTGAGAGGCAGGGGGCCACTGAAGCTTTCTTT
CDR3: CASSERQGATEAFF

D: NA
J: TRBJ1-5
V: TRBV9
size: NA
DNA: TGTGCCAGCAGCGCCTCCCCTTATAGCAATCAGCCCCAGCATTTT
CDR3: CASSASPYSNQPQHF

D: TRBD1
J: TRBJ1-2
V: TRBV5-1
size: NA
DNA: TGCGCCAGCAGCCCGACTAGGACAGGGAACTATGGCTACACCTTC
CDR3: CASSPTRTGNYGYTF

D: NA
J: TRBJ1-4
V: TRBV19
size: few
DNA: TGTGCCAGTAGTATAGGTTCAGGGAAACTGTTTTTT
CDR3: CASSIGSGKLFF

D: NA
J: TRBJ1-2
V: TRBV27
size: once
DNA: TGTGCCAGCAGTTTATCGGAGTCCCGCCAACGCTATGGCTACACCTTC
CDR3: CASSLSESRQRYGYTF

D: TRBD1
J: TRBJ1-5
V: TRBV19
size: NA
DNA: TGTGCCAGTAGCGGTGGACAGGGCAAGCGGCCCCAGCATTTT
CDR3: CASSGGQGKRPQHF

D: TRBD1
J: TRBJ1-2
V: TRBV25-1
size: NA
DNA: TGTGCCAGCAGTGAATGGGAAGCAGGGGGCGGTGGCTACACCTTC
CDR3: CASSEWEAGGGGYTF

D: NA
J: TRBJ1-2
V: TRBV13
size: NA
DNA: TGTGCCAGCAGCCTAAGCTCGATTTCCCCGGGAGGCTACACCTTC
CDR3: CASSLSSISPGGYTF

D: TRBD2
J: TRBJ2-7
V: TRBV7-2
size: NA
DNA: TGTGCCAGCAGCTTAGCTATACTAGCGGGCTCCGAGCAGTACTTC
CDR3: CASSLAILAGSEQYF